These 4 T cell receptor beta chains came from one sample sequenced in a study of CD8 T cells in ankylosing spondylitis. A single record per CDR3 protein comes from TCRdb applying MiXCR to the 5' RACE reads. This table has under 250,000 distinct CDR3 sequences, 30% to 35% appearing once. Sequenced sample: blood, either unsorted or a sorted T cell fraction (not recorded which). The receptors derive from a male donor with ankylosing spondylitis or in good health (not recorded which).

There are a few counts of this clonotype. The chain combines TRBV15 with TRBJ2-3; a possible D gene is TRBD1 (6 bases). The CDR3 runs 16 residues. Trimming stripped 0 bases from V and 0 bases from J, with 10 bases between. Germline CDR1 LNHNV, CDR2 YYDKDF (reference sequence). CDR3 sequence reads: CATSRELQGSTDTQYF. The CDR3 coding sequence is TGTGCCACCAGCAGAGAACTACAGGGAAGCACAGATACGCAGTATTTT. Together with reference TRBV15 and TRBJ2-3, the CDR3 gives the full variable domain: DAMVIQNPRYQVTQFGKPVTLSCSQTLNHNVMYWYQQKSSQAPKLLFHYYDKDFNNEADTPDNFQSRRPNTSFCFLDIRSPGLGDTAMYLCATSRELQGSTDTQYFGPGTRLTVL.

The genes are TRBV6-1 and TRBJ1-1, with D perhaps matching TRBD1 (5 bases). CDR3 length: 16 residues. Germline V gene lookup returns CDR1 MNHNS and CDR2 SASEGT. The V end lost 6 bases, the J end lost 2 bases, and 19 bases lay between the germline ends. Written as DNA, the CDR3 is TGTGCCAGCAGACTGTCAGGGCCGCTTATCAACACTGAAGCTTTCTTT. Translated: CASRLSGPLINTEAFF.

The J gene is TRBJ2-3, the V gene TRBV12-3 or TRBV12-4; maybe TRBD2 (5 bases). Trimming took 3 bases from V and 0 from J, leaving 10 bases between them. There are 15 residues in the CDR3. The DNA of the CDR3 is TGTGCCAGCAGTTTCTCGGGGTCTAGCACAGATACGCAGTATTTT. Protein sequence: CASSFSGSSTDTQYF.

This clonotype was counted between two and nine times. The chain carries TRBV7-2 and TRBJ1-6, with 7 bases aligning to TRBD1. Germline CDR1 is SGHTA and CDR2 is FQGNSA. The J segment lost 2 bases and the V segment lost 5 bases, leaving 6 bases of the junction unmatched. This CDR3 comprises 16 residues. DNA of the CDR3: TGTGCCAGCAGCCCCAGGACAGGCACCTATAATTCACCCCTCCACTTT. It encodes CASSPRTGTYNSPLHF.